This TCR beta chain was observed in a study of vaccination effects on CD4 cells after COVID-19. Study in general: Sample collection from two convalescent patients occurred 16 days and one week before vaccination.

Assay used: immunoSEQ multiplex PCR; TCRdb lists only in-frame clones, some missing. The table has some 40,000 clones, around 73% seen once. The CDR3 covers 16 residues. V was shortened by 4 bases and J by 7 bases, with 25 bases between the two germline ends. Germline CDR1 is GTSNPN and CDR2 is SVGIG (reference sequence). Viral peptide pools were used in the ViraFEST assay to expand antigen-specific CD4+ T cells, and sequencing came afterward. Culture proceeded for about 11 days, and CD4+ T cells were then isolated. SARS-CoV-2 infected the person between March and December 2020, as confirmed by PCR. Wells of around 2.2 million PBMC each were grown with around 10 IU/ml IL-2 and approximately 9.6 ug/ml peptides. With regard to this clone: Its antigen is not known.

The TCR originated in a human donor who had a prior SARS-CoV-2 infection. The sample consisted of CD4+ T cells from PBMCs cultured with a peptide pool, taken before COVID-19 vaccination. The chain couples TRBV30 to TRBJ2-5, with D maybe TRBD2 (5 bases). CDR3 region: CAWNNPSRSPGGTQYF. The CDR3 DNA reads TGTGCCTGGAACAATCCCTCTCGATCGCCCGGAGGGACCCAGTACTTC.